The 9 T cell receptor beta chains below come from one sample, sequenced in a study of OX40 agonist ivuxolimab in advanced cancers. The method behind the library was the immunoSEQ multiplex PCR assay. TCRdb retrieved this table from immuneACCESS and kept in-frame rearrangements only. Not all clones are present; in checked studies, unresolved V genes account for under half, and no reason is known for the remainder. The sample yields around 65,000 clones; around 90% were counted once. The ten largest clones add up to more than 5% of the sample. The starting material was CD4+ or CD8+ T cells sorted from blood, obtained in a trial of the OX40 agonist ivuxolimab. The receptors were gathered from an adult with an advanced solid tumor such as melanoma, head and neck, liver or kidney cancer.

This chain connects TRBV7-8 to TRBJ1-5, with a tentative D call TRBD1 (6 bases). The CDR3 runs to 16 residues. The germline gives CDR1 SGHVS, CDR2 FQNEAQ. V dropped 5 bases and J dropped 4 bases, with 18 bases sitting between them. CDR3 in amino acids: CASSPPRTAGNQPQHF. In nucleotides, the CDR3 is TGTGCCAGCAGCCCACCCAGGACAGCAGGAAATCAGCCCCAGCATTTT.

CDR3: CASSLDVDTEAFF. For the CDR3, the DNA is TGTGCCAGCAGCTTAGACGTTGACACTGAAGCTTTCTTT. V gene TRBV7-3 combines with J gene TRBJ1-1; unclear D gene. CDR1 is SGHTA, CDR2 FQGTGA, per germline. The CDR3 is 13 residues long. V shed 2 bases and J shed 3 bases, with 7 bases lying between them.

The genes are TRBV29-1 and TRBJ2-2, with D perhaps being TRBD1 or TRBD2 (5 bases each). Germline lookup yields CDR1 SQVTM and CDR2 ANQGSEA. The germline V and J ends were trimmed by 7 bases and 1 base, with 19 bases remaining between them. The CDR3 is 16 amino acids. CDR3 loop: CSALSEGRRNTGELFF. CDR3 in DNA: TGCAGCGCCCTTAGTGAGGGGCGGAGGAACACCGGGGAGCTGTTTTTT.

The rearrangement links TRBV6-1 to TRBJ1-5, with 8 bases identical to TRBD1. Germline-derived CDR1 and CDR2 are MNHNS and SASEGT. The V segment lost 5 bases and the J segment 2 bases; nucleotides outside the gene matches: 2. The CDR3 spans 14 residues. The CDR3 is CASSLQGGNQPQHF. The CDR3 coding sequence is TGTGCCAGCAGTTTACAGGGGGGCAATCAGCCCCAGCATTTT.

This clone was detected only once. The chain joins TRBV5-5 to TRBJ2-7, with D perhaps TRBD2 (5 bases). Trimming cost V 2 bases and J 2 bases, with 14 bases left between them. Germline CDR1 and CDR2: SGHKS and YYEKEE (reference sequence). This CDR3 is built from 15 residues. The DNA for the CDR3 is TGTGCCAGCAGCTTACTGGCAGAACTAGCCTACGAGCAGTACTTC. The encoded protein is CASSLLAELAYEQYF.

The chain has TRBV18 and TRBJ2-7, with D unclear. Per the germline V gene, CDR1 is KGHSH and CDR2 is LQKENI. The V gene lost 1 base and the J gene lost 5 bases, with 6 bases spanning the gap. The CDR3 totals 12 residues. CDR3 bases: TGTGCCAGCTCACCACGGCAGAACGAGCAGTACTTC. Amino acid sequence: CASSPRQNEQYF.

This chain connects TRBV29-1 to TRBJ2-5; 7 bases align to TRBD1. The germline CDR1 and CDR2 sequences are SQVTM and ANQGSEA. The CDR3 has 13 amino acids. V was clipped by 7 bases and J by 4 bases; unmatched bases: 9. The CDR3 loop is CSGETSGGETQYF. For the CDR3, the DNA is TGCAGCGGGGAAACTTCAGGGGGAGAGACCCAGTACTTC.

The CDR3 reads CASSLGLQETQYF. CDR3 nucleotide sequence: TGTGCCAGCAGCTTGGGTCTCCAAGAGACCCAGTACTTC. The chain employs TRBV5-4 and TRBJ2-5; D gene ambiguous. V lost 0 bases to trimming and J lost 1 base, with 4 bases between them. Germline CDR1 SGHNT, CDR2 YYREEE (reference sequence). This CDR3 comprises 13 residues.

The chain has TRBV28 and TRBJ1-5; D not resolved. The V and J ends lost 5 bases and 7 bases respectively, with 9 bases between them. The CDR3 length is 12 residues. Germline-derived CDR1 and CDR2 are MDHEN and SYDVKM. The CDR3 DNA sequence: TGTGCCAGCAGTATTCGGGTACAGCCCCAGCATTTT. As protein: CASSIRVQPQHF.